This TCR beta chain was documented in a study of T cell repertoires in cytomegalovirus infection. TCRdb fed the reads into MiXCR, producing one record per CDR3 protein. Of around 740,000 distinct CDR3 sequences detected, approximately 40% appear once; the ten largest clones hold around 2.8%. V gave up 5 bases and J gave up 1 base, with 17 bases separating them. This CDR3 region has 16 residues. CDR1 is MGHRA and CDR2 is YSYEKL in the germline V gene. The clonotype was recovered from a human donor in good health (CMV status not recorded). Some clones in this sample may be carry-over from other donors' samples. The specimen was PBMCs. V gene TRBV4-1 combines with J gene TRBJ1-2; possibly TRBD1 for D (6 bases). The CDR3 bases are TGCGCCAGCAGCGAACTGGCGACAGGCATTAACTATGGCTACACCTTC. It specifies CASSELATGINYGYTF.